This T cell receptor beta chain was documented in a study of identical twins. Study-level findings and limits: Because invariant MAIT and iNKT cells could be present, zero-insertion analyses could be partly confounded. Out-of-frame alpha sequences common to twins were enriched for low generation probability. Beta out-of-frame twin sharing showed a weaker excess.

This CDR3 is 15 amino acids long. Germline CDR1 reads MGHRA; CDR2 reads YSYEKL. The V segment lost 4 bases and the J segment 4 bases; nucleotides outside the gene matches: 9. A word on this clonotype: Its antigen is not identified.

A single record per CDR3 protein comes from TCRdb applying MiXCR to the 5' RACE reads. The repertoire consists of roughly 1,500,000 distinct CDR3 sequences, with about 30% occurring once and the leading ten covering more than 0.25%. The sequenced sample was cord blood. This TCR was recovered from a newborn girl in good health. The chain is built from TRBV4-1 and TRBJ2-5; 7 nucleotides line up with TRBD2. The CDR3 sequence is CASSPWRLARETQYF. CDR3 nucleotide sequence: TGCGCCAGCAGCCCCTGGAGACTAGCAAGAGAGACCCAGTACTTC.